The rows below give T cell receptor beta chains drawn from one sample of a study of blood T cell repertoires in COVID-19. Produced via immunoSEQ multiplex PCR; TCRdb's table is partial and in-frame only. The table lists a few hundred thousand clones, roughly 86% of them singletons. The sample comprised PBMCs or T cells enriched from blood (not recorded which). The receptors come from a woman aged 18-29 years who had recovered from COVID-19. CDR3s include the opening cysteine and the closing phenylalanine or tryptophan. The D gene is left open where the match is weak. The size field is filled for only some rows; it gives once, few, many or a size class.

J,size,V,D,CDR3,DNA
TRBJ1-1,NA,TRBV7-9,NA,CASSLYLNTEAFF,TGTGCCAGCAGCTTATATTTGAACACTGAAGCTTTCTTT
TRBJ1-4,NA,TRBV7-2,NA,CASSLGSVNEKLFF,TGTGCCAGCAGCTTAGGCAGTGTAAATGAAAAACTGTTTTTT
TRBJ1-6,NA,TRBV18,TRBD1,CASSLTTGEDSPLHF,TGTGCCAGCTCTCTAACGACAGGGGAAGATTCACCCCTCCACTTT
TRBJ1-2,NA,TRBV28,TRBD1,CASSPLGTGRYGYTF,TGTGCCAGCAGTCCCCTGGGGACAGGGCGCTATGGCTACACCTTC
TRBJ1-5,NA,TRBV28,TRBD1,CASSSRDREVQPQHF,TGTGCCAGCAGCTCTAGGGACAGGGAGGTTCAGCCCCAGCATTTT
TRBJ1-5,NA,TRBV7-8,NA,CASSATGNSNQPQHF,TGTGCCAGCAGCGCAACAGGTAATAGCAATCAGCCCCAGCATTTT
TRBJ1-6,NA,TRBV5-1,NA,CASSLDGSSYNSPLHF,TGCGCCAGCAGCTTGGACGGGAGCTCCTATAATTCACCCCTCCACTTT
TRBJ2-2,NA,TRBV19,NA,CASSIVAAELFF,TGTGCCAGTAGTATCGTGGCGGCGGAGCTGTTTTTT
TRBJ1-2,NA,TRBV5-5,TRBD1,CASSIQGANYGYTF,TGTGCCAGCAGCATACAGGGGGCCAACTATGGCTACACCTTC
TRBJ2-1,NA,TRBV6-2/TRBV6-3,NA,CASSYTEAQNEQFF,TGTGCCAGCAGTTACACGGAGGCTCAGAATGAGCAGTTCTTC
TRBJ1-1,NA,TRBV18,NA,CASSLSQDRGAFF,TGTGCCAGCTCACTTTCCCAGGACAGAGGAGCTTTCTTT
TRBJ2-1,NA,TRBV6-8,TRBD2,CASSYSLGGGYNEQFF,TGTGCCAGCAGTTACTCCTTGGGGGGGGGATACAATGAGCAGTTCTTC
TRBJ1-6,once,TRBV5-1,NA,CASSLRQNAPLHF,TGCGCCAGCAGCCTCCGACAGAATGCACCCCTCCACTTT
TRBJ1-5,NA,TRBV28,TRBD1,CASSPGGGNQPQHF,TGTGCCAGCAGCCCAGGGGGAGGCAATCAGCCCCAGCATTTT
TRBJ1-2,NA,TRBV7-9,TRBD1,CASSLDRGYGYTF,TGTGCCAGCAGCCTGGACAGGGGATATGGCTACACCTTC
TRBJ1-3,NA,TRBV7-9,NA,CASSLDSGNTIYF,TGTGCCAGCAGCTTAGACAGCGGAAACACCATATATTTT
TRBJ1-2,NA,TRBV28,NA,CASSLFVGEGIGFGYTF,TGTGCCAGCAGTTTATTTGTTGGGGAGGGGATCGGCTTTGGCTACACCTTC
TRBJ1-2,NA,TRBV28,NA,CASRNQGRYGYTF,TGTGCCAGCAGGAACCAGGGGCGGTATGGCTACACCTTC
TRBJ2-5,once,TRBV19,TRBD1,CASSTHRGQETQYF,TGTGCCAGTAGTACCCATAGGGGGCAGGAGACCCAGTACTTC
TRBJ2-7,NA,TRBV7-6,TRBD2,CASSHLAAAGGPKYEQYF,TGTGCCAGCAGCCACCTCGCGGCGGCGGGAGGGCCCAAATACGAGCAGTACTTC
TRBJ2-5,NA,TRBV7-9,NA,CASSFSSQPRETQYF,TGTGCCAGCAGCTTCTCTAGCCAACCCCGAGAGACCCAGTACTTC
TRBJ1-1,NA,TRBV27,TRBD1,CASRKGQGDFYLGTEAFF,TGTGCCAGCAGAAAGGGACAGGGGGATTTTTATCTTGGGACTGAAGCTTTCTTT
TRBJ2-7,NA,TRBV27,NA,CASSFETTPIFEQYF,TGTGCCAGCAGTTTTGAGACAACCCCGATTTTCGAGCAGTACTTC
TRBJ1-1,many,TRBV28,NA,CASNVKGGDTEAFF,TGTGCCAGCAACGTCAAGGGAGGGGACACTGAAGCTTTCTTT
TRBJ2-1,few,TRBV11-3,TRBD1,CASSLGQGRNNEQFF,TGTGCCAGCAGCTTAGGACAGGGTAGGAACAATGAGCAGTTCTTC